The 25 T cell receptor beta chains below come from one sample, sequenced in a study of cytomegalovirus exposure and HLA in healthy donors. Using immunoSEQ multiplex PCR, the repertoire was profiled, and TCRdb retains in-frame clones only, with some absent. Of some 190,000 clones in the sample, approximately 86% were seen once. Sequenced material: PBMCs. The receptor set was obtained from a man aged 25 to 40 in good health and CMV-seropositive.

The chain recombines TRBV1 with TRBJ2-4; the D call of TRBD2 is as the table states it, not checked on the DNA. TRBV1 is reported as a pseudogene. This CDR3 is 15 amino acids long. Written as DNA, the CDR3 is TGCACCAGCAGCCAAGATTTCCTAGCCAAAAACATTCAGTACTTC. This codes for CTSSQDFLAKNIQYF.

The chain has TRBV11-2 and TRBJ2-1, with D hard to call. The CDR3 runs to 10 residues. CDR1 is SGHAT, CDR2 FQNNGV, per germline. Trimming stripped 3 bases from V and 10 bases from J, with 4 bases between. CDR3 amino acids: CASSLVEQFF. The DNA of the CDR3 is TGTGCCAGCAGCTTGGTCGAGCAGTTCTTC.

V gene TRBV2 combines with J gene TRBJ1-2; TRBD1 might be the D (6 bases). Germline V gene sequence: CDR1 SNHLY, CDR2 FYNNEI. V was clipped by 6 bases and J by 4 bases, with 15 bases between them. The CDR3 length is 14 residues. CDR3 nucleotides: TGTGCCAGCAGCGGGGGCCTCCGGAGCTATGGCTACACCTTC. As protein: CASSGGLRSYGYTF.

The chain links TRBV5-1 to TRBJ2-3; 7 positions agree with TRBD1. The V and J ends lost 0 bases and 5 bases, in that order; junction bases with no gene match: 3. CDR1 is SGHRS, CDR2 YFSETQ, per germline. CDR3 length equals 14 residues. The CDR3 spells CASSLGGQLDTQYF. The CDR3 DNA reads as TGCGCCAGCAGCTTGGGGGGACAGTTAGATACGCAGTATTTT.

This sequence joins TRBV11-2 and TRBJ1-6; TRBD1 is a possible D gene (6 bases). The CDR3 totals 15 residues. V lost 5 bases and J 9 bases, leaving 17 bases between the germline ends. Germline assignment: CDR1 SGHAT and CDR2 FQNNGV. This chain's CDR3 is CASSAKQGAASPLHF. CDR3 nucleotide sequence: TGTGCCAGCAGCGCCAAACAGGGTGCCGCTTCACCCCTCCACTTT.

The CDR3 DNA follows: TGTGCCAGCAGCTTTGTTGGGACAGGGGGCGCGGGCGAGCAGTACTTC. As protein: CASSFVGTGGAGEQYF. This sequence joins TRBV5-6 and TRBJ2-7; 12 bases line up with TRBD1. Germline V gene lookup returns CDR1 SGHDT and CDR2 YYEEEE. The length of the CDR3 is 16 residues. V lost 2 bases, J lost 6 bases, and 9 bases stayed unmatched. The full variable domain, its missing parts supplied by reference TRBV5-6 and TRBJ2-7, is DAGVTQSPTHLIKTRGQQVTLRCSPKSGHDTVSWYQQALGQGPQFIFQYYEEEERQRGNFPDRFSGHQFPNYSSELNVNALLLGDSALYLCASSFVGTGGAGEQYFGPGTRLTVT.

J is TRBJ1-2 and V is TRBV19; 7 bases are shared with TRBD1. CDR1 and CDR2 from the germline V gene are LNHDA and SQIVND (reference sequence). Germline trimming cut 2 bases from V and 8 bases from J; bases unmatched to any gene: 14. The CDR3 consists of 16 residues. CDR3 nucleotides: TGTGCCAGTAGTATAAATGGCCAGGGGGTCCGATGGGGCTACACCTTC. Its translation: CASSINGQGVRWGYTF.

This chain connects TRBV6-5 to TRBJ2-7; D is possibly TRBD1 (6 bases). Germline assignment: CDR1 MNHEY and CDR2 SVGAGI. The CDR3 covers 11 residues. V was trimmed by 7 bases and J by 4 bases, leaving 8 bases between them. CDR3: CASKGTYEQYF. The CDR3 nucleotides are TGTGCCAGCAAAGGGACATACGAGCAGTACTTC.

The chain is built from TRBV11-1 and TRBJ2-7; no definite D call. Germline CDR1 is SGHAT and CDR2 is FQDESV (reference sequence). V was clipped by 3 bases and J by 2 bases, with 8 bases between them. The CDR3 length is 13 residues. CDR3 sequence: CASSFRGTYEQYF. The CDR3 nucleotides are TGTGCCAGCAGCTTTAGAGGTACCTACGAGCAGTACTTC.

The V and J genes are TRBV10-2 and TRBJ2-5; D is possibly TRBD1 (6 bases). This CDR3 region has 15 residues. Trimming took off 4 bases at V and 2 bases at J, with 14 bases between the two ends. The V gene's germline CDR1 is WSHSY and CDR2 SAAADI. This CDR3 reads CASSGSSDRQETQYF. The DNA for the CDR3 is TGCGCCAGCAGTGGGTCGTCGGACAGACAAGAGACCCAGTACTTC.

A note on this clone: The CDR3 does not close with the conserved phenylalanine or tryptophan, likely indicating a read error. No DNA is shown, since the ends of the CDR3 on it are uncertain; the CDR3 is the one TCRdb lists. The V gene is TRBV6-6, the J gene TRBJ2-7; TRBD1, the D gene given by the table, was not confirmed from the DNA. Germline loops: CDR1 MNHNY, CDR2 SVGAGI (reference sequence). 12 amino acids form the CDR3, both terminal residues included. The CDR3 protein is CASSYQGQGILT.

The chain carries TRBV11-3 and TRBJ2-7; TRBD1 aligns across 10 bases. The J segment lost 6 bases and the V segment lost 5 bases, leaving 7 bases of the junction unmatched. The germline CDR1 and CDR2 sequences are SGHNT and YENEEA. This CDR3 has 14 amino acids. CDR3 protein: CASSPRDRGGEQYF. The CDR3 nucleotides are TGTGCCAGCAGCCCCCGGGACAGGGGTGGCGAGCAGTACTTC.

The V and J genes are TRBV27 and TRBJ2-7; 14 bases are shared with TRBD2. The CDR3 spans 17 residues. The V segment lost 5 bases and the J segment 5 bases; nucleotides outside the gene matches: 11. Germline V CDR1 and CDR2: MNHEY, SMNVEV (reference sequence). This chain's CDR3 is CASSLIRTSGRTNEQYF. As DNA, the CDR3 is TGTGCCAGCAGTCTCATCCGGACTAGCGGGAGGACGAACGAGCAGTACTTC.

This clone was picked up one time. The chain is built from TRBV7-6 and TRBJ1-2; D remains ambiguous. CDR1 SGHVS and CDR2 FNYEAQ come from the germline V gene. The CDR3 runs to 13 residues. Trimming left V 6 bases short and J 5 bases short, with 13 bases between. The CDR3, as DNA: TGTGCCAGCAGTGCGGAGGGATGGTATGGCTACACCTTC. It specifies CASSAEGWYGYTF.

The genes are TRBV28 and TRBJ2-7; 9 bases fit TRBD1. The CDR3 spans 15 residues. Unmatched junction bases numbered 9, after V lost 6 bases and J lost 3 bases. The germline V gene has CDR1 MDHEN and CDR2 SYDVKM. CDR3 sequence (DNA): TGTGCCAGCAGGCAGGACAGGGGACCACTCTACGAGCAGTACTTC. Translated: CASRQDRGPLYEQYF.

The rearrangement joins TRBV30 to TRBJ2-2; TRBD1 agrees at 8 bases. The CDR3 sequence is 14 residues long. V shed 5 bases and J 7 bases; nucleotides not matched to a gene: 9. Germline V gene lookup returns CDR1 GTSNPN and CDR2 SVGIG (reference sequence). The CDR3 reads CAWDQGAHGGELFF. DNA for the CDR3: TGTGCCTGGGATCAGGGGGCGCATGGCGGGGAGCTGTTTTTT.

The CDR3, as DNA: TGCGCCAGCAGCCTCACGTTAGGACAGGCCCTGGTGAGCGCCGAGTCAAAAAACATTCAGTACTTC. Translating gives CASSLTLGQALVSAESKNIQYF. The V call is TRBV4-1, the J call TRBJ2-4, with 7 bases matching TRBD1. This CDR3 is 22 amino acids long. Germline-derived CDR1 and CDR2 are MGHRA and YSYEKL. V was pared by 4 bases and J by 4 bases, with 28 bases of the junction left unmatched.

The rearrangement uses TRBV6-1 and TRBJ1-1, with D unresolved. Germline V gene sequence: CDR1 MNHNS, CDR2 SASEGT. This CDR3 spans 14 amino acids. V was pared by 0 bases and J by 6 bases, with 11 bases between. The CDR3 sequence is CASSEAWGASEAFF. The CDR3 DNA reads TGTGCCAGCAGTGAAGCGTGGGGAGCGTCTGAAGCTTTCTTT.

The CDR3 sequence: CASSSGSAGLIEETQYF. In DNA form, the CDR3 reads TGTGCCAGCAGCTCTGGTTCGGCCGGCCTAATAGAAGAGACCCAGTACTTC. The V and J genes are TRBV5-8 and TRBJ2-5; D uncertain. V lost 3 bases and J 3 bases, leaving 21 bases between the germline ends. CDR1 SGHTS and CDR2 YDEGEE come from the germline V gene. The CDR3 sequence is 17 residues long.

V and J are TRBV15 and TRBJ2-5; the D gene is possibly TRBD2 (7 bases). V lost 0 bases and J lost 5, with 13 bases in between. This CDR3 spans 15 amino acids. Germline CDR1 LNHNV, CDR2 YYDKDF (reference sequence). The CDR3 spells CATSRDRGAGETQYF. DNA of the CDR3: TGTGCCACCAGCAGAGACCGGGGGGCGGGGGAGACCCAGTACTTC.

The rearrangement joins TRBV6-6 to TRBJ2-5; a possible D gene is TRBD2 (7 bases). CDR3 length: 12 residues. Germline V CDR1 and CDR2: MNHNY, SVGAGI (reference sequence). Between the trimmed V and J ends, which lost 8 bases and 5 bases, there was a span of 12 bases. The CDR3, as DNA: TGTGCCAGCCGGGGGGCTGGTGAGACCCAGTACTTC. It codes for CASRGAGETQYF.

V usage is TRBV6-1 and J usage is TRBJ2-5; TRBD2 matches 11 bases. Germline-derived CDR1 and CDR2 are MNHNS and SASEGT. The J segment lost 1 base and the V segment lost 2 bases, leaving 3 bases of the junction unmatched. The CDR3 runs to 16 residues. In DNA, the CDR3 is TGTGCCAGCAGTGAACTAGCGGGGGGACCCCAAGAGACCCAGTACTTC. Amino acids: CASSELAGGPQETQYF.

The CDR3 here is CASSVFGQGSYGYTF. The CDR3 region has the DNA TGTGCCAGCAGCGTTTTTGGACAGGGGAGCTATGGCTACACCTTC. The V call is TRBV9, the J call TRBJ1-2; 9 positions agree with TRBD1. This CDR3 is 15 amino acids long. In germline, CDR1 is SGDLS, CDR2 YYNGEE. The trim removed 2 bases at V and 4 bases at J, leaving 6 bases unmatched. Combining the CDR3 with reference TRBV9 and TRBJ1-2 gives the whole variable domain DSGVTQTPKHLITATGQRVTLRCSPRSGDLSVYWYQQSLDQGLQFLIQYYNGEERAKGNILERFSAQQFPDLHSELNLSSLELGDSALYFCASSVFGQGSYGYTFGSGTRLTVV.

This chain links TRBV6-5 with TRBJ1-4; D uncertain. V was shortened by 7 bases and J by 0 bases, with 6 bases between the two germline ends. This CDR3 spans 13 amino acids. Per germline, CDR1 MNHEY and CDR2 SVGAGI. This CDR3 is CASTTSTNEKLFF. The CDR3 nucleotides read TGTGCCAGCACCACATCAACTAATGAAAAACTGTTTTTT.

This sequence joins TRBV5-1 and TRBJ1-4; D remains ambiguous. CDR3 length: 15 residues. V was pared by 4 bases and J by 6 bases, with 16 bases between. The V gene's germline CDR1 is SGHRS and CDR2 YFSETQ. This chain's CDR3 is CASSPRGGPDEKLFF. The CDR3 nucleotides read TGCGCCAGCAGCCCTCGTGGCGGCCCGGATGAAAAACTGTTTTTT.